This passage covers 3 T cell receptor beta chains from one sample sequenced in a study of Graves' ophthalmopathy and Graves' hyperthyroidism. The sequenced template was RNA, covering the TCR beta CDR3 region. Amplification began with first-round RT-PCR using HTBI primers, then second-round multiplex PCR was performed. TCRdb re-called the multiplex PCR reads with MiXCR, one entry per CDR3 protein. The profile shows around 670,000 distinct CDR3 sequences, roughly two fifths of them singletons. Material: peripheral blood. The receptors here all came from an adult man with Graves' ophthalmopathy.

As to this clonotype: This likely comes from a read error, as the CDR3 has no conserved phenylalanine or tryptophan at its end. This rearrangement joins TRBV5-5 to TRBJ2-5; weak D call: TRBD1 (5 bases). The germline V gene has CDR1 SGHKS and CDR2 YYEKEE (reference sequence). Trimming pared 0 bases from V and 5 bases from J, leaving 17 bases between. The CDR3 totals 16 residues. This CDR3 is CASSLDPQGIGETQYV. CDR3 DNA sequence: TGTGCCAGCAGCTTGGACCCGCAGGGAATCGGGGAGACCCAGTACGTC.

The CDR3 DNA is TGCAGCTCACCGACGGGCGGAGGCACTGAAGCTTTCTTT. Its protein is CSSPTGGGTEAFF. V usage is TRBV29-1 and J usage is TRBJ1-1; no definite D call. The CDR3 covers 13 residues. Germline V gene data show CDR1 as SQVTM and CDR2 as ANQGSEA. The V end lost 8 bases, the J end lost 4 bases, and 17 bases lay between the germline ends.

This clonotype was counted between two and nine times. The rearrangement links TRBV10-3 to TRBJ1-1; TRBD1 is a possible D gene (6 bases). Trimming cost V 2 bases and J 10 bases, with 11 bases left between them. Looked up from germline, CDR1 is ENHRY and CDR2 is SYGVKD. The CDR3 extends over 12 amino acids. CDR3 residues: CAISETKTGAFF. For the CDR3, the DNA is TGTGCCATCAGTGAGACGAAGACAGGAGCTTTCTTT.